Sequencing of this TCR beta chain was carried out in a study of blood T cell repertoires in COVID-19. Profiling relied on immunoSEQ multiplex PCR, and the TCRdb table lists in-frame clones only, not all of them. The profile shows approximately 500,000 clones, about 88% of them singletons. This clone has more than one count but fewer than ten. Germline V gives CDR1 SNHLY, CDR2 FYNNEI. The CDR3 length is 15 residues. With 0 bases removed from V and 4 bases from J, the gap between germline ends came to 10 bases. Input material: peripheral blood. The clonotype originates from a woman in her fifties or sixties with COVID-19, enrolled during active disease. The gene calls are TRBV2 and TRBJ1-3; D unclear. CDR3 sequence (DNA): TGTGCCAGCAGTGAAGCAGGAGGAACGGGAAACACCATATATTTT. Protein sequence: CASSEAGGTGNTIYF.